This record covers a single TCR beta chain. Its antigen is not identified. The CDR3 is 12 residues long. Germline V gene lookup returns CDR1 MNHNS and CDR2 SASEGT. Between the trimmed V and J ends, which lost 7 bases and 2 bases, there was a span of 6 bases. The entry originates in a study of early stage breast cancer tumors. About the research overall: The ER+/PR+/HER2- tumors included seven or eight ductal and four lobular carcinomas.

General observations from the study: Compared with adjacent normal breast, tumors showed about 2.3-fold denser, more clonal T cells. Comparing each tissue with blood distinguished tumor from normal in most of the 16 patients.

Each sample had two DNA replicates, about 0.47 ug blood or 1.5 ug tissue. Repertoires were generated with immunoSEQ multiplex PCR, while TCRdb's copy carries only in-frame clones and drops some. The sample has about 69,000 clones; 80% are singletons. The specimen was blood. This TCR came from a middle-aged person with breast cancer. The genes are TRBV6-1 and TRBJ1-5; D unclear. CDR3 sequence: CASTRGNQPQHF. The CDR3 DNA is TGTGCCAGCACGAGGGGCAATCAGCCCCAGCATTTT.